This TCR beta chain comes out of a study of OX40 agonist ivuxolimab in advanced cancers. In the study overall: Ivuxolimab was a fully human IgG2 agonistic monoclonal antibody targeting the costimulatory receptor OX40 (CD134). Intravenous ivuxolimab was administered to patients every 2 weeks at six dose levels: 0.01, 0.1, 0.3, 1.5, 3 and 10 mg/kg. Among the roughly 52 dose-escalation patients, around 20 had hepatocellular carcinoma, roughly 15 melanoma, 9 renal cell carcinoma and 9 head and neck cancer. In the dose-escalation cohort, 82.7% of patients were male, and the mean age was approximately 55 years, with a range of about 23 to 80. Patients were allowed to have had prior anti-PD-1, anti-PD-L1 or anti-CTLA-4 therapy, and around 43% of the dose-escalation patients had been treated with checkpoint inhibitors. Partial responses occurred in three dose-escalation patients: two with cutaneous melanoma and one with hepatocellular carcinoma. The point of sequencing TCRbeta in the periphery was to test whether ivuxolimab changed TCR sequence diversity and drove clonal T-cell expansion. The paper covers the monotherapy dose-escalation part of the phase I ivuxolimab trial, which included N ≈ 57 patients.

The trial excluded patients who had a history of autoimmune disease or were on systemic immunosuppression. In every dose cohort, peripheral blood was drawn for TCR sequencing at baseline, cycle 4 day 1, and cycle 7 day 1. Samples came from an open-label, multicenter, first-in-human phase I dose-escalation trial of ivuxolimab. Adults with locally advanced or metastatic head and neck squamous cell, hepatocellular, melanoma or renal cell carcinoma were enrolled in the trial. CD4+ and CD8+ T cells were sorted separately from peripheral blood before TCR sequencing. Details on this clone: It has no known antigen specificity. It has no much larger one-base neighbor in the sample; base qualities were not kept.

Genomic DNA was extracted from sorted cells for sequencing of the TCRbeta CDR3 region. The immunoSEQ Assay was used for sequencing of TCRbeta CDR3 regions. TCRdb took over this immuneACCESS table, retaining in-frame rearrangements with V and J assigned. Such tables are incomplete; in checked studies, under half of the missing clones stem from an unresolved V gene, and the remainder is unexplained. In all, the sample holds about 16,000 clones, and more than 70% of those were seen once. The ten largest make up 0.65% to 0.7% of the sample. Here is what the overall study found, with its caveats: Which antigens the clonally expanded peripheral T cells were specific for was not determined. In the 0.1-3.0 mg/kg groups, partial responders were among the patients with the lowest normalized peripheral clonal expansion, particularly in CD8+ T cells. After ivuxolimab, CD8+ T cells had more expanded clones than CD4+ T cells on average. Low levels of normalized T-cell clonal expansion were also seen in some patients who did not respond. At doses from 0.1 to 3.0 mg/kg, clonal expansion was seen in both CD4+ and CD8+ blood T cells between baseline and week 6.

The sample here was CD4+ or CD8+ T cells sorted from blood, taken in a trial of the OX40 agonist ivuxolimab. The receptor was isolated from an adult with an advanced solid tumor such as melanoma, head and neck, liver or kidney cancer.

The base sequence is TGTGCCAGCAGCTTAGCGGTAGTTGGCGGGACCCAGTACTTC. Protein translation: CASSLAVVGGTQYF. The chain is encoded by TRBV7-9 joined to TRBJ2-5; too little of a D gene remains to name it. Sequences SEHNR (CDR1) and FQNEAQ (CDR2) are obtained from the germline V gene (reference sequence). Its CDR3 holds 14 amino acids, cysteine through phenylalanine. Only the CDR3 DNA stays, 42 bases, in frame from base 1. V drops 0 bases and J drops 7 bases, leaving 12 bases in between.